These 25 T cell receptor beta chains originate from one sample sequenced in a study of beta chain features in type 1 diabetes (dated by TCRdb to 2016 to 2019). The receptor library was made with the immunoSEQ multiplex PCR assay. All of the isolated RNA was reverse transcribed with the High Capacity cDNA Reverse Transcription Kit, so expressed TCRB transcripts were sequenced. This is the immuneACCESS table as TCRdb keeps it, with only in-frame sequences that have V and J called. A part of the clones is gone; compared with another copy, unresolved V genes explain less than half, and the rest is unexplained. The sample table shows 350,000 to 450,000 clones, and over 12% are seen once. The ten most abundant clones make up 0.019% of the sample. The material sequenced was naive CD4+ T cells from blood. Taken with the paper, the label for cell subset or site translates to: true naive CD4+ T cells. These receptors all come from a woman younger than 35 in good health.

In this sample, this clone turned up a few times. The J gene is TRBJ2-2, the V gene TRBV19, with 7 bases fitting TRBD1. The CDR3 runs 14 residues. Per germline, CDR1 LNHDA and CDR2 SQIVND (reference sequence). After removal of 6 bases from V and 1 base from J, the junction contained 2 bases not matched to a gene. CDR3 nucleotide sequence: TGTGCCAGTAGGGGGGACAGGAACACCGGGGAGCTGTTTTTT. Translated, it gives CASRGDRNTGELFF.

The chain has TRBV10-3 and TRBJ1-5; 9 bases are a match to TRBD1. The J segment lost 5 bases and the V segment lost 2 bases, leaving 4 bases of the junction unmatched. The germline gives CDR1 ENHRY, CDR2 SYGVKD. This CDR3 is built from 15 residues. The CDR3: CAISEGTGIYQPQHF. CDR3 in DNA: TGTGCCATCAGTGAGGGGACAGGGATATATCAGCCCCAGCATTTT.

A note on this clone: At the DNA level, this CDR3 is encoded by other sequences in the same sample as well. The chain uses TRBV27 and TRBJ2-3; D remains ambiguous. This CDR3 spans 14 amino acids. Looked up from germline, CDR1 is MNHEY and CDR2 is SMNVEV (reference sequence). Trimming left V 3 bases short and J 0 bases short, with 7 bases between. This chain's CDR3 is CASSLVSSTDTQYF. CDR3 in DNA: TGTGCCAGCAGTTTGGTCAGTAGCACAGATACGCAGTATTTT.

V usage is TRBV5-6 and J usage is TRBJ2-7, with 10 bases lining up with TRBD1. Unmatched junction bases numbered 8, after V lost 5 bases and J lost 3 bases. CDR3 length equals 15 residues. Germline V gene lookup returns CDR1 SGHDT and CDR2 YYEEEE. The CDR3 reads CASSSDRGGFYEQYF. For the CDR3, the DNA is TGTGCCAGCAGTTCGGACAGGGGGGGATTCTACGAGCAGTACTTC.

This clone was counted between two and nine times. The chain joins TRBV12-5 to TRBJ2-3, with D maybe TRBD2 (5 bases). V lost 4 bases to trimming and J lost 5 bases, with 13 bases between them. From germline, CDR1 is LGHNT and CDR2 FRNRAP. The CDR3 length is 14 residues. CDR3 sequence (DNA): TGTGCTAGTGGTTCTATCCGGGCGGGAGATACGCAGTATTTT. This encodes CASGSIRAGDTQYF.

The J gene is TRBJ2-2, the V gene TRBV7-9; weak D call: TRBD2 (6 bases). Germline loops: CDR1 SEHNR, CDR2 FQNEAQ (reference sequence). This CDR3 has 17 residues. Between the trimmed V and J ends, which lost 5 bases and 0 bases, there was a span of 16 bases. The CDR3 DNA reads TGTGCCAGCAGCCCCCTCCGAGCGGGCACGAACACCGGGGAGCTGTTTTTT. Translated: CASSPLRAGTNTGELFF.

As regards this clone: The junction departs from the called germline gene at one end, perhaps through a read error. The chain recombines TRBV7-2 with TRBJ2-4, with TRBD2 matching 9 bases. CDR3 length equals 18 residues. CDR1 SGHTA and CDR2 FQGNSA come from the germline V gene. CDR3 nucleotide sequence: TGTGCCAGCAGCCTGGCCGGAACTGGCGGGAGGGCCACAAACATTCAGTACTTC. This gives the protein CASSLAGTGGRATNIQYF.

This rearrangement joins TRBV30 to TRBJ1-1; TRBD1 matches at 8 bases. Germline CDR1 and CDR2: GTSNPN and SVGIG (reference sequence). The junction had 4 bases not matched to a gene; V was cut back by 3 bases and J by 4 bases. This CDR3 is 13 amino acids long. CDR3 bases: TGTGCCTGGAGCCCCCAGGGGGCCACTGAAGCTTTCTTT. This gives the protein CAWSPQGATEAFF.

CDR3: CASTTKGASGSYEQYF. The CDR3 DNA is TGTGCCAGTACCACCAAGGGGGCTAGCGGGAGCTACGAGCAGTACTTC. The rearrangement joins TRBV19 to TRBJ2-7; the match to TRBD2 covers 10 bases. Germline V lookup: CDR1 LNHDA, CDR2 SQIVND (reference sequence). V shed 7 bases and J 3 bases; nucleotides not matched to a gene: 12. The CDR3 has 16 amino acids.

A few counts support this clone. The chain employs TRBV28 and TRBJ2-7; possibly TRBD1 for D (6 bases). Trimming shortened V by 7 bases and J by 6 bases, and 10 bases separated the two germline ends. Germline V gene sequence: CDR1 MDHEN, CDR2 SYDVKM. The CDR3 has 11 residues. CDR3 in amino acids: CASNVRGEQYF. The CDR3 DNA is TGTGCCAGCAATGTCAGGGGCGAGCAGTACTTC.

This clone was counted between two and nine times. CDR3 DNA: TGTGCCAGCAGCCGAGCGGCCAGCTCCTACAATGAGCAGTTCTTC. Translation gives CASSRAASSYNEQFF. The chain links TRBV7-6 to TRBJ2-1; tentatively, D is TRBD2 (5 bases). Trimming removed 5 bases at V and 0 bases at J, with 11 bases between. CDR1 is SGHVS and CDR2 is FNYEAQ in the germline V gene. The CDR3 has 15 residues.

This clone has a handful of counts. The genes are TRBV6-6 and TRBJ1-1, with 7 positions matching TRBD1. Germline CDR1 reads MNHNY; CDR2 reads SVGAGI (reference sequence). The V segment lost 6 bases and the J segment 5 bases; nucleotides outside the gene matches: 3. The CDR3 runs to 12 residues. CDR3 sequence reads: CASSAGGTEAFF. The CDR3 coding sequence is TGTGCCAGCAGCGCAGGGGGTACTGAAGCTTTCTTT.

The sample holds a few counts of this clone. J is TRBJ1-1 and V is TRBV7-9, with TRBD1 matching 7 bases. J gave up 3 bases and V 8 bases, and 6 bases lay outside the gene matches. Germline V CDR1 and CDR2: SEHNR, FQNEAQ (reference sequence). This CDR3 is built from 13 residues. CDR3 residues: CASSPTGYTEAFF. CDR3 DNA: TGTGCCAGCTCCCCGACAGGGTACACTGAAGCTTTCTTT.

In DNA, the CDR3 is TGTGCCAGCTCACCACCACAGGGGTTGCGCGGCACTGAAGCTTTCTTT. Translation: CASSPPQGLRGTEAFF. The chain couples TRBV18 to TRBJ1-1; TRBD1 matches 7 bases. Germline values: CDR1 KGHSH, CDR2 LQKENI. Unmatched junction bases numbered 8, after V lost 0 bases and J lost 4 bases. The CDR3 extends over 16 amino acids.

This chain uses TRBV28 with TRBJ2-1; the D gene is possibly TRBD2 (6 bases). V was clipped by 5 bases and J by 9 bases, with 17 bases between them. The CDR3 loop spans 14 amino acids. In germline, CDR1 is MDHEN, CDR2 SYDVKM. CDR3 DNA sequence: TGTGCCAGCAGTCCCCCGGGACCGCGGGGTGAGCAGTTCTTC. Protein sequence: CASSPPGPRGEQFF.

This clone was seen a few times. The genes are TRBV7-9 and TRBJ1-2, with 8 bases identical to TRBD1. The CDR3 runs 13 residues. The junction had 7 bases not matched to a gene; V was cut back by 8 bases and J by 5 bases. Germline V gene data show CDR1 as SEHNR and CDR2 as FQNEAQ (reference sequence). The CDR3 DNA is TGTGCCAGCTCGGAGACAGGGGAATATGGCTACACCTTC. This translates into CASSETGEYGYTF.

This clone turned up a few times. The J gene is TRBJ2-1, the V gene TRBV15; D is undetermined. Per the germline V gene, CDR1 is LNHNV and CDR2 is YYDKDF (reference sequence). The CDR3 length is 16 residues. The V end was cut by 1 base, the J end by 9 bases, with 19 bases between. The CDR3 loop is CATSRGEASAAGEQFF. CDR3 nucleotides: TGTGCCACCAGCAGAGGAGAAGCTTCCGCCGCCGGTGAGCAGTTCTTC.

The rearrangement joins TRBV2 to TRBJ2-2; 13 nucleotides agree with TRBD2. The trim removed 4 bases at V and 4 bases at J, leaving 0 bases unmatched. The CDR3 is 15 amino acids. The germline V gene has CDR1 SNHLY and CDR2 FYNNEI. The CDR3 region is CASSGTSGGTGELFF. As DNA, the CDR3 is TGTGCCAGCAGTGGGACTAGCGGGGGCACCGGGGAGCTGTTTTTT.

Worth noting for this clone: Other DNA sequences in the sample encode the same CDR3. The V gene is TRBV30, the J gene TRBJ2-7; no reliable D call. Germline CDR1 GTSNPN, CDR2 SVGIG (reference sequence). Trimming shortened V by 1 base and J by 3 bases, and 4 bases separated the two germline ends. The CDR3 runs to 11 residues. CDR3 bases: TGTGCCTGGAGTGACAGCTACGAGCAGTACTTC. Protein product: CAWSDSYEQYF.

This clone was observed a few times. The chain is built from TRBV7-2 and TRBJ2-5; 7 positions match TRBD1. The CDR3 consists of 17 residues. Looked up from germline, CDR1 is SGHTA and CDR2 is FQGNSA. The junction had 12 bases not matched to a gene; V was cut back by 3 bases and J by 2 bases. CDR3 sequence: CASSFNFWDSQQETQYF. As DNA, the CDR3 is TGTGCCAGCAGCTTTAACTTCTGGGACAGTCAACAAGAGACCCAGTACTTC.

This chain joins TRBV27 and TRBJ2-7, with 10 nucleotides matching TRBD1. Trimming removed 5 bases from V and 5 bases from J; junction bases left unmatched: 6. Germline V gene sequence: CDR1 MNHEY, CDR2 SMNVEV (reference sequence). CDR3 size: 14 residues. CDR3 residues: CASSGRQGAHEQYF. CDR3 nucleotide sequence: TGTGCCAGCAGTGGCCGACAGGGGGCCCACGAGCAGTACTTC.

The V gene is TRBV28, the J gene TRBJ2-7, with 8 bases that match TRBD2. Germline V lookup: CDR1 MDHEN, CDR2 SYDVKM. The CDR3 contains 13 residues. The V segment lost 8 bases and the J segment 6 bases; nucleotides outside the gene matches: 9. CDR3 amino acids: CASYVREGREQYF. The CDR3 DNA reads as TGTGCCAGCTACGTCCGGGAGGGCCGCGAGCAGTACTTC.

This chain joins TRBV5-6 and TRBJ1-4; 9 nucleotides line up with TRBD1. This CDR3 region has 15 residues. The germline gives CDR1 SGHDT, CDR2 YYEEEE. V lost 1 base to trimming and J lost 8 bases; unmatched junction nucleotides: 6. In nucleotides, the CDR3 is TGTGCCAGCAGCTTGACAGGGGGCGTAGAGGAAAAACTGTTTTTT. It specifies CASSLTGGVEEKLFF. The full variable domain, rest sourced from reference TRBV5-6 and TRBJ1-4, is DAGVTQSPTHLIKTRGQQVTLRCSPKSGHDTVSWYQQALGQGPQFIFQYYEEEERQRGNFPDRFSGHQFPNYSSELNVNALLLGDSALYLCASSLTGGVEEKLFFGSGTQLSVL.

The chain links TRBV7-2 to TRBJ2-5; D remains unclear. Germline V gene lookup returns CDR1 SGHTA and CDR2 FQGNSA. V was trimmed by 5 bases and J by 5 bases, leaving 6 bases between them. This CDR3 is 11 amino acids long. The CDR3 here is CASSPGETQYF. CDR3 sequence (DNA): TGTGCCAGCAGCCCCGGGGAGACCCAGTACTTC.

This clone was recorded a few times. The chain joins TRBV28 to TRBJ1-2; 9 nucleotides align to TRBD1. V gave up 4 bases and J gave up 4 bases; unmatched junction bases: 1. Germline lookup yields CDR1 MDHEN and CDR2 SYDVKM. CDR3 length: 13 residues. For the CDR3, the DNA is TGTGCCAGCAGTTCGACAGGGGGCTATGGCTACACCTTC. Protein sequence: CASSSTGGYGYTF.